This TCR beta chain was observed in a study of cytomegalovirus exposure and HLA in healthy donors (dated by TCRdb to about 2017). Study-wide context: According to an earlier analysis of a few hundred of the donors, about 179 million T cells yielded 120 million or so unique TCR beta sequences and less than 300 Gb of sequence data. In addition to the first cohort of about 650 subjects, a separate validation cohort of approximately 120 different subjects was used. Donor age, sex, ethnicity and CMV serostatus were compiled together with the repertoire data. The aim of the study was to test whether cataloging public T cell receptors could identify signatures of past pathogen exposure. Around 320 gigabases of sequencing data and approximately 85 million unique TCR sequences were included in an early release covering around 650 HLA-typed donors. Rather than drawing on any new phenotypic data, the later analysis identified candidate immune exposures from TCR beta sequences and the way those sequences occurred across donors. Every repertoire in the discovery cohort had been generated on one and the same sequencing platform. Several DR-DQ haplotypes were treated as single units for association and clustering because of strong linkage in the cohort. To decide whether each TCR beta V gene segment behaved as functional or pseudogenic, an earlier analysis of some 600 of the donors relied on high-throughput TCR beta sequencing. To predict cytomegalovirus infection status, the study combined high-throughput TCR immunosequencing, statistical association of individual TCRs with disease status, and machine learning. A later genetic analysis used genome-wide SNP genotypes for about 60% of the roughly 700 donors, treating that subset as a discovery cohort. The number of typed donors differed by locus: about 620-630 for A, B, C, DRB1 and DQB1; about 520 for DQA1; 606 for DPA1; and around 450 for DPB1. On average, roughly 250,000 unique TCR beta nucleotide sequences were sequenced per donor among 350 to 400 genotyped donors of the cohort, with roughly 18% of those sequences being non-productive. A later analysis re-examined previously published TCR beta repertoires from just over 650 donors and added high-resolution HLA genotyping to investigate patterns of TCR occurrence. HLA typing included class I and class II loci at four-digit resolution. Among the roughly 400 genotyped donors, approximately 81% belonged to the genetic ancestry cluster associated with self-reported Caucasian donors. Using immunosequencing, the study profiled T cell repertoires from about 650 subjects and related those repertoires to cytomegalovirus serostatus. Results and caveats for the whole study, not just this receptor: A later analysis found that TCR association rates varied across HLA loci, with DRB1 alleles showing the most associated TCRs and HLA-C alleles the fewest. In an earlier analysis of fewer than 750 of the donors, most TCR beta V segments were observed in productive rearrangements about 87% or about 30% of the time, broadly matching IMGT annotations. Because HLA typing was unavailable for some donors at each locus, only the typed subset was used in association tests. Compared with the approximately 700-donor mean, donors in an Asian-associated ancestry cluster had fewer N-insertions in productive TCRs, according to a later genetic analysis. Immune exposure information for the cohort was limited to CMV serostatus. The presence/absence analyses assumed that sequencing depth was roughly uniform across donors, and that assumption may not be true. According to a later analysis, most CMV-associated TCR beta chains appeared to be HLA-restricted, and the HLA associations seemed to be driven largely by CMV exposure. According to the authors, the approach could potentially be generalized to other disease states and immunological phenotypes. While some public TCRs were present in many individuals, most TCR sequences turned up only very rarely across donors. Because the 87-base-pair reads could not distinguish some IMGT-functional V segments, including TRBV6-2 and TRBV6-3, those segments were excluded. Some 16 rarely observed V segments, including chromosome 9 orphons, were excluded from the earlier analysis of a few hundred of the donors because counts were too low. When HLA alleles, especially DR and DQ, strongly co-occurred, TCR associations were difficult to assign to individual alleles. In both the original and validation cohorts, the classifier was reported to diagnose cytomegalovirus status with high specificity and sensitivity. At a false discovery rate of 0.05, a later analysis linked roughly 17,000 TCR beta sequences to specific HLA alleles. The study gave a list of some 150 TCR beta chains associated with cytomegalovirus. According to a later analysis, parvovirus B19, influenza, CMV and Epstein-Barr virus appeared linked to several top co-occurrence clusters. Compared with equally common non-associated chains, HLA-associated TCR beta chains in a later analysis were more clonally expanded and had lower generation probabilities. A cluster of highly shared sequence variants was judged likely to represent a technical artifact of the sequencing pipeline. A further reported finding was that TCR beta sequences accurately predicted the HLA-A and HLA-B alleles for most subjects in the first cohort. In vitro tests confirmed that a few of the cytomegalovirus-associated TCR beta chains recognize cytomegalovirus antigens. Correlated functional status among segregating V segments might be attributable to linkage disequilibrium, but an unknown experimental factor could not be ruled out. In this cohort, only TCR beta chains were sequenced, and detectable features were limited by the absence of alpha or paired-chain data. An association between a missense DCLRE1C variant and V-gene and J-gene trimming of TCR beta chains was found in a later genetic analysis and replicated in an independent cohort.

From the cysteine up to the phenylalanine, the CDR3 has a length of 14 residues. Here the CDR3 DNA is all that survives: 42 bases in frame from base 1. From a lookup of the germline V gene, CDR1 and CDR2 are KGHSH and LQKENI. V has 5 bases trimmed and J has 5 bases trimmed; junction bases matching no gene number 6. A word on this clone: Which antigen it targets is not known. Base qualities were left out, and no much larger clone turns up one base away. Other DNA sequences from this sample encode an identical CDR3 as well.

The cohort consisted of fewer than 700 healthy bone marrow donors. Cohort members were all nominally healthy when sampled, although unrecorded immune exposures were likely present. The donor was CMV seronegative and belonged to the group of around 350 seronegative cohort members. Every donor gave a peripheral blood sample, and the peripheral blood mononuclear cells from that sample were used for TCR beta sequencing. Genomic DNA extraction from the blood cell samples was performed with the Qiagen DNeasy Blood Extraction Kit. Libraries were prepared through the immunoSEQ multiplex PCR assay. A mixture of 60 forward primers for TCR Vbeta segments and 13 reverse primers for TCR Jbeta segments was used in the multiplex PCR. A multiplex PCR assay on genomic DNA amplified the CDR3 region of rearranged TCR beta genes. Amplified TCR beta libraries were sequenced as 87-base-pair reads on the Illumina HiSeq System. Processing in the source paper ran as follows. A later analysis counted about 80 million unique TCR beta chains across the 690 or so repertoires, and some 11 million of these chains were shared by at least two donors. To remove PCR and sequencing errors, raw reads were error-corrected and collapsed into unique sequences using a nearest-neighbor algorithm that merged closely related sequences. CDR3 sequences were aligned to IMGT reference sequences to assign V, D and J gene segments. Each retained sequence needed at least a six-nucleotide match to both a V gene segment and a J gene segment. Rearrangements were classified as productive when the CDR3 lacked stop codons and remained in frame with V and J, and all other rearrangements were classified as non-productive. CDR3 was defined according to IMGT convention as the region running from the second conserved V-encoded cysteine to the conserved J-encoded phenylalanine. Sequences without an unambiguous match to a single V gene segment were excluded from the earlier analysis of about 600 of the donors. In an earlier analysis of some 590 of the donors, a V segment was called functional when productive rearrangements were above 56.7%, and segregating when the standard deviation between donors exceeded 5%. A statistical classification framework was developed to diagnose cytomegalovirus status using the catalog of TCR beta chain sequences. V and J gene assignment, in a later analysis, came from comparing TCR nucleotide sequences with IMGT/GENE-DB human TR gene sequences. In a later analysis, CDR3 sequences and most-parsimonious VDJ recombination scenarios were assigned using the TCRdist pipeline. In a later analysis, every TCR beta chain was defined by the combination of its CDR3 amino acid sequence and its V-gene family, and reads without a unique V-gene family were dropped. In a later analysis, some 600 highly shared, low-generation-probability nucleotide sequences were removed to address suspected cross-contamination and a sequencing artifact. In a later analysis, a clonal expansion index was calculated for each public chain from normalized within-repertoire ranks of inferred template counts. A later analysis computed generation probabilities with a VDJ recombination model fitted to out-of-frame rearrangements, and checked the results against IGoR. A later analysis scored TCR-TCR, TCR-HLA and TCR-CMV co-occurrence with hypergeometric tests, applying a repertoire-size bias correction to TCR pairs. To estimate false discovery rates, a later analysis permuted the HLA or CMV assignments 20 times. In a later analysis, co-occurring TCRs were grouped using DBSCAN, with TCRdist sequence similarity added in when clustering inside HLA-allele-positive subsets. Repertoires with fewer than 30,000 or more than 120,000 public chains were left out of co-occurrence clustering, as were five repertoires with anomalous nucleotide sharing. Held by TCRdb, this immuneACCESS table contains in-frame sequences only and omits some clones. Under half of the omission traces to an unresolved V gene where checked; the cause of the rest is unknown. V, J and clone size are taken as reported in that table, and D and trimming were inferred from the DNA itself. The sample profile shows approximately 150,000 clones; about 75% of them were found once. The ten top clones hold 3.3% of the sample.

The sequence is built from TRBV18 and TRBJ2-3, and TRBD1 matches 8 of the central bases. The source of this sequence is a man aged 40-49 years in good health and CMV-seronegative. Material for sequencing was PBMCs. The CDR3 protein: CASSSGTGGDTQYF. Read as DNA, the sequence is TGTGCCAGCTCAAGCGGCACAGGGGGAGATACGCAGTATTTT.